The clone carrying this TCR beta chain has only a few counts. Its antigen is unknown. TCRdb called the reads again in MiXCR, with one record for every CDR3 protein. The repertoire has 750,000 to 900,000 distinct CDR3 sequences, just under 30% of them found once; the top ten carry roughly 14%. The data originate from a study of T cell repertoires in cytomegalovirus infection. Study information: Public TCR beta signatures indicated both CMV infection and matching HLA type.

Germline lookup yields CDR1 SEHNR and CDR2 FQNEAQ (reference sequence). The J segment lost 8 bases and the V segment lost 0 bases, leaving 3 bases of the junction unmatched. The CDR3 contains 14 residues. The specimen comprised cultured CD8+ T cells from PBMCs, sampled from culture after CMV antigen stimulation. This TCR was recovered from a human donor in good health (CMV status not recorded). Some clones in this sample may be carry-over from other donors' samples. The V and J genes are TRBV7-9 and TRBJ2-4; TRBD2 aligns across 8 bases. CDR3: CASSLAGRGDIQYF. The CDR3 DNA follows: TGTGCCAGCAGCTTAGCCGGGAGGGGGGACATTCAGTACTTC.